This T cell receptor beta chain was obtained from a study of cytomegalovirus exposure and HLA in healthy donors (dated by TCRdb to the late 2010s). About the study as a whole: According to an earlier analysis of 587 of the donors, roughly 180 million T cells yielded some 120 million unique TCR beta sequences and 276 Gb of sequence data. In a later genetic analysis, genome-wide SNP genotypes for about 60% of the 666 donors were used, and that subset was treated as a discovery cohort. The study aimed to test whether signatures of past pathogen exposure could be identified by cataloging public T cell receptors. The genetic ancestry cluster associated with self-reported Caucasian donors included 81% of the roughly 360 genotyped donors. Every repertoire in the discovery cohort had been generated on one and the same sequencing platform. The number of typed donors differed by locus: about 620-640 for A, B, C, DRB1 and DQB1; some 500 for DQA1; approximately 610 for DPA1; and about 470 for DPB1. Roughly 5 DR-DQ haplotypes were handled as single units for association and clustering, since linkage in the cohort was strong. On average, roughly 200,000 unique TCR beta nucleotide sequences were sequenced per donor among 398 genotyped donors of the cohort, with 15% to 20% of those sequences being non-productive. In an earlier analysis of roughly 540 of the donors, high-throughput TCR beta sequencing was used to judge whether each TCR beta V gene segment behaved as functional or pseudogenic. A later analysis re-analyzed previously published TCR beta repertoires from about 600 donors and added high-resolution HLA genotyping to study TCR occurrence patterns. High-throughput TCR immunosequencing, statistical association of individual TCRs with disease status, and machine learning were combined to predict cytomegalovirus infection status. The study used immunosequencing to profile the T cell repertoires of several hundred subjects and linked those repertoires to cytomegalovirus serostatus. HLA typing covered class I and class II loci at four-digit resolution. Rather than drawing on any new phenotypic data, the later analysis identified candidate immune exposures from TCR beta sequences and the way those sequences occurred across donors. Besides the first cohort of 666 subjects, a separate validation cohort made up of 90 to 150 different subjects was used. Donor age, sex, ethnicity and CMV serostatus were compiled together with the repertoire data. An early release that covered fewer than 750 HLA-typed donors contained approximately 300 gigabases of sequencing data and approximately 85 million unique TCR sequences.

Study-wide findings and limitations: Most CMV-associated TCR beta chains appeared to be HLA-restricted in a later analysis, and the HLA associations seemed to be driven largely by CMV exposure. Roughly uniform sequencing depth across donors was assumed in presence/absence analyses, although this assumption may not hold. Only TCR beta chains were sequenced in this cohort, and the absence of alpha or paired-chain data limited detectable features. Immune exposure information for the cohort was limited to CMV serostatus. A later genetic analysis reported fewer N-insertions in productive TCRs among donors in an Asian-associated ancestry cluster than the approximately 700-donor mean. In the study, around 150 TCR beta chains were listed as associated with cytomegalovirus. In a later genetic analysis, a missense DCLRE1C variant was associated with V-gene and J-gene trimming of TCR beta chains, and the association was replicated in an independent cohort. A cluster of highly shared sequence variants was judged likely to represent a technical artifact of the sequencing pipeline. Seventeen rarely observed V segments, including chromosome 9 orphons, were excluded from the earlier analysis of several hundred of the donors because counts were too low. According to the authors, the approach could potentially be generalized to other disease states and immunological phenotypes. Because the 87-base-pair reads could not distinguish some IMGT-functional V segments, including TRBV6-2 and TRBV6-3, those segments were excluded. A further reported finding was that TCR beta sequences accurately predicted the HLA-A and HLA-B alleles for most subjects in the first cohort. In vitro tests confirmed that a few of the cytomegalovirus-associated TCR beta chains recognize cytomegalovirus antigens. Several of the top co-occurrence clusters appeared to be linked to parvovirus B19, influenza, CMV and Epstein-Barr virus, according to a later analysis. Assigning TCR associations to individual alleles was difficult when HLA alleles, especially DR and DQ, strongly co-occurred. An earlier analysis of approximately 570 of the donors showed that most TCR beta V segments appeared in productive rearrangements either about 87% or about 30% of the time, which broadly matched IMGT annotations. Because HLA typing was missing for some donors at each locus, association tests included only the typed subset. In a later analysis, the rate of TCR association differed among HLA loci, with DRB1 alleles having the most associated TCRs and HLA-C alleles having the fewest. The classifier was reported to diagnose cytomegalovirus status with high specificity and sensitivity in both the original cohort and the validation cohort. Correlated functional status among segregating V segments might be attributable to linkage disequilibrium, but an unknown experimental factor could not be ruled out. Compared with equally common non-associated chains, HLA-associated TCR beta chains in a later analysis were more clonally expanded and had lower generation probabilities. Most TCR sequences were seen in very few donors, while some public TCRs were found in many individuals. Specific HLA alleles were associated with 15,000 to 20,000 TCR beta sequences at a false discovery rate of 0.05 in a later analysis.

The CDR3 has 15 amino acids, counting the end cysteine and phenylalanine. The sequence is cut down to CDR3 DNA, 45 bases in frame from base 1. Trimming takes 1 base from V and 2 bases from J, and the germline ends sit 11 bases apart. The germline V gene gives CDR1 as SGHRS and CDR2 as YFSETQ. Receptor libraries were prepared by the immunoSEQ multiplex PCR assay. For the multiplex PCR, a mixture combining 60 forward primers for TCR Vbeta segments and 13 reverse primers for TCR Jbeta segments was used. Amplification of the CDR3 region of rearranged TCR beta genes was performed with a multiplex PCR assay on genomic DNA. The amplified TCR beta libraries were sequenced on the Illumina HiSeq System as 87-base-pair reads. Per the authors' processing: A later analysis counted about 80 million unique TCR beta chains across the approximately 700 repertoires, and some 12 million of these chains were shared by at least two donors. Raw reads were error-corrected and collapsed into unique sequences with a nearest-neighbor algorithm that merged closely related sequences to remove PCR and sequencing errors. V, D and J gene segments were assigned by aligning CDR3 sequences to IMGT reference sequences. For a sequence to be retained, a match of at least six nucleotides was required to both a V gene segment and a J gene segment. Rearrangements were classified as productive when the CDR3 lacked stop codons and remained in frame with V and J, and all other rearrangements were classified as non-productive. CDR3 was defined according to IMGT convention as the region running from the second conserved V-encoded cysteine to the conserved J-encoded phenylalanine. Sequences without an unambiguous match to a single V gene segment were excluded from the earlier analysis of about 640 of the donors. In an earlier analysis of about 590 of the donors, a V segment was called functional when productive rearrangements were above 56.7%, and segregating when the standard deviation between donors exceeded 5%. A statistical classification framework was built to diagnose cytomegalovirus status from the catalog of TCR beta chain sequences. In a later analysis, TCR nucleotide sequences were compared against IMGT/GENE-DB human TR gene sequences so that V and J genes could be assigned. In a later analysis, CDR3 sequences and most-parsimonious VDJ recombination scenarios were assigned using the TCRdist pipeline. In a later analysis, each TCR beta chain was defined by its CDR3 amino acid sequence together with its V-gene family, and reads lacking a unique V-gene family were excluded. As a way to deal with suspected cross-contamination and a sequencing artifact, a later analysis dropped hundreds of nucleotide sequences that were highly shared and had low generation probability. For each public chain, a later analysis derived a clonal expansion index from normalized ranks of inferred template counts within each repertoire. Generation probabilities in a later analysis came from a VDJ recombination model fitted to out-of-frame rearrangements, and those results were checked against IGoR. In a later analysis, TCR-TCR, TCR-HLA and TCR-CMV co-occurrence was scored with hypergeometric tests, and a repertoire-size bias correction was applied to TCR pairs. In a later analysis, false discovery rates were estimated by permuting HLA or CMV assignments 20 times. A later analysis grouped co-occurring TCRs with DBSCAN, adding TCRdist sequence similarity when clustering within HLA-allele-positive subsets. Repertoires with fewer than 30,000 or more than 120,000 public chains were left out of co-occurrence clustering, as were five repertoires with anomalous nucleotide sharing. TCRdb provides this immuneACCESS table in a form limited to in-frame rearrangements. Some clones are lacking; in checked studies, under half of them reflect an unresolved V gene, and why the rest are absent is not known. The V and J calls and clone size were taken over from that table, and D and trimming were inferred from the DNA. In this sample the table shows roughly 100,000 clones, roughly 70% of which occur a single time. The top ten clonotypes cover roughly 3.4% of the sample.

In total, 630 or so healthy bone marrow donors made up the cohort. Cohort members were all nominally healthy when sampled, although unrecorded immune exposures were likely present. The donor tested CMV seronegative and was one of the 352 seronegative cohort members. A peripheral blood sample was collected from each donor, and TCR beta sequencing was performed on peripheral blood mononuclear cells. The Qiagen DNeasy Blood Extraction Kit was used to extract genomic DNA from the blood cell samples. Concerning this clone: No cognate antigen has been identified for it. Base-call qualities are not available, and no considerably larger clone is one nucleotide away.

The sample comprised PBMCs. The chain couples TRBV5-1 to TRBJ2-3; the D gene is perhaps TRBD2, from 6 matching bases. This clonotype was sampled from a woman between 45 and 65 years old in good health and CMV-seronegative. CDR3 region: CASSLHWGDTDTQYF. Here is the DNA: TGCGCCAGCAGCTTGCACTGGGGGGACACAGATACGCAGTATTTT.